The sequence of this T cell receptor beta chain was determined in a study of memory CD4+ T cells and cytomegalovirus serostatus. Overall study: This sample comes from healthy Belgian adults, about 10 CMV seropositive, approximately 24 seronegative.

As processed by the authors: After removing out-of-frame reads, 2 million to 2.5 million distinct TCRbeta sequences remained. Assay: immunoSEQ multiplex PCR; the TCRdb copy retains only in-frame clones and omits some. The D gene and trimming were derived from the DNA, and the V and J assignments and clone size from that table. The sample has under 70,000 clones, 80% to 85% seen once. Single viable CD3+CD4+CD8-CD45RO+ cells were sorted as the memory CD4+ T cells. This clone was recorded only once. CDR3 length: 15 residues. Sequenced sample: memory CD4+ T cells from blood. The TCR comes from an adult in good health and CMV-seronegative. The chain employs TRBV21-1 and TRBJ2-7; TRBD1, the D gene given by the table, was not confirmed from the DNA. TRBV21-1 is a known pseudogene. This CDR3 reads CASSTSRDRAYEQYF. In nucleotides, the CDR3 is TGTGCCAGCAGCACTTCTCGGGACAGGGCGTACGAGCAGTACTTC.